This TCR beta chain is from a study of cytomegalovirus exposure and HLA in healthy donors. 60 Vbeta and 13 Jbeta primers were used in PCR. TCRdb's table, derived via immunoSEQ multiplex PCR, lists solely in-frame clones and lacks some. The top ten hold roughly 19% of the sample, which has about 90,000 clones, less than 85% seen once. Regarding this clone: What it recognizes is unknown.

Germline V gives CDR1 SQVTM, CDR2 ANQGSEA. V was trimmed by 3 bases and J by 2 bases, leaving 13 bases between them. CDR3 length: 14 residues. Whole-study results and caveats: It was only CMV serostatus that was available as immune exposure information. Researchers reported in a later analysis that a missense DCLRE1C variant was tied to TCR beta V- and J-gene trimming. Relative to equally common others, HLA-associated TCR beta chains showed greater clonal expansion in a later analysis.

The clonotype was recovered from a woman aged 55-70 years in good health and CMV-seropositive. The sequencing sample was made of PBMCs. The chain combines TRBV29-1 with TRBJ1-1; D gene unclear. The chain's CDR3 is CSVDPRQTNTEAFF. The CDR3 bases are TGCAGCGTTGATCCCCGCCAGACAAACACTGAAGCTTTCTTT. Variable domain in full (rest from reference TRBV29-1 and TRBJ1-1): SAVISQKPSRDICQRGTSLTIQCQVDSQVTMMFWYRQQPGQSLTLIATANQGSEATYESGFVIDKFPISRPNLTFSTLTVSNMSPEDSSIYLCSVDPRQTNTEAFFGQGTRLTVV.